A selection of T cell receptor beta chains follows, all from one sample in a study of response to subunit inactivated influenza vaccine. TCRdb re-derived calls from the RT-PCR reads in MiXCR, one entry per CDR3 protein. There are hundreds of thousands of distinct CDR3 sequences in the sample; 7.5% to 8.5% occur only once, and over 10% lies in the top ten. This specimen consisted of PBMCs from blood, obtained around 2 years after vaccination. Receptors originate from a man between 50 and 69 years old who received an inactivated influenza vaccine. The CDR3 runs from the conserved cysteine through the conserved F or W. The D gene is left open where the match is weak. Clone size is stated in some rows and not others, as once, few, many or a class when expanded.

abundance,d_gene,j_gene,v_gene,CDR3aa,CDR3nt
many,-,TRBJ2-1,TRBV9,CASRIGGVVFIVEQFF,TGTGCCAGCAGAATAGGAGGGGTAGTGTTCATCGTTGAGCAGTTCTTC
-,TRBD1,TRBJ1-4,TRBV27,CASSLNYRGQGEKLFF,TGTGCCAGCAGTTTGAATTACAGGGGGCAGGGGGAAAAACTGTTTTTT
-,-,TRBJ1-1,TRBV7-6,CASSRELFALAREAFF,TGTGCCAGCAGCCGAGAATTATTCGCCCTTGCTCGTGAAGCTTTCTTT
-,TRBD1,TRBJ2-7,TRBV4-1,CASSQGPHDRVSVYEQYF,TGCGCCAGCAGCCAAGGTCCCCACGACAGGGTCAGTGTCTACGAGCAGTACTTC
many,-,TRBJ2-1,TRBV11-3,CASSLEHSFNEQFF,TGTGCCAGCAGCTTAGAGCACAGCTTTAATGAGCAGTTCTTC
few,-,TRBJ1-2,TRBV7-2,CASSRSTTINYGYTF,TGTGCCAGCAGCCGATCCACGACCATTAACTATGGCTACACCTTC
few,TRBD2,TRBJ2-7,TRBV10-3,CAFGRGAGATLGEQYF,TGTGCCTTTGGCCGGGGAGCGGGAGCCACTTTAGGAGAGCAGTACTTC
many,TRBD1,TRBJ1-2,TRBV12-3/TRBV12-4,CASSHGTGDGYTF,TGTGCCAGCAGCCACGGGACAGGGGATGGCTACACCTTC
few,-,TRBJ2-1,TRBV6-1,CASTPRAGNNEQFF,TGTGCCAGCACCCCGCGGGCGGGGAACAATGAGCAGTTCTTC
many,TRBD2,TRBJ2-3,TRBV7-2,CASSSRTSGLSDTQYF,TGTGCCAGCAGCTCACGGACTAGCGGGCTATCAGATACGCAGTATTTT
few,-,TRBJ2-1,TRBV6-2/TRBV6-3,CASSYKASPPYNEQFF,TGTGCCAGCAGTTATAAAGCGAGCCCCCCCTACAATGAGCAGTTCTTC
few,-,TRBJ1-3,TRBV5-1,CASSLTVSGVGNTIYF,TGCGCCAGCAGCTTGACTGTGTCAGGGGTTGGAAACACCATATATTTT
few,TRBD1,TRBJ2-3,TRBV5-4,CASSRRPGQGAHTQYF,TGTGCCAGCAGCCGCCGGCCGGGACAGGGGGCCCATACGCAGTATTTT
-,-,TRBJ1-1,TRBV12-3/TRBV12-4,CASSPRVEGGEAFF,TGTGCCAGCAGTCCCCGAGTTGAGGGCGGTGAAGCTTTCTTT
few,-,TRBJ2-4,TRBV21-1,CASSKGTTNLAKNIQYF,TGTGCCAGCAGCAAAGGGACAACGAACCTAGCCAAAAACATTCAGTACTTC
few,TRBD1,TRBJ1-5,TRBV10-1,CASSEPRTGSNQPQHF,TGCGCCAGCAGTGAACCTCGGACAGGGAGCAATCAGCCCCAGCATTTT
many,-,TRBJ1-5,TRBV10-3,CAISESGPQHF,TGTGCCATCAGTGAGTCGGGGCCCCAGCATTTT
-,TRBD2,TRBJ2-5,TRBV3-1,CASSQGIAGQETQYF,TGTGCCAGCAGCCAAGGTATAGCGGGACAAGAGACCCAGTACTTC
many,-,TRBJ2-3,TRBV6-1,CASGKGNLPDTQYF,TGTGCCAGCGGGAAGGGTAACTTACCAGATACGCAGTATTTT
few,-,TRBJ1-4,TRBV2,CASITRSGAGEKLFF,TGTGCCAGCATCACCCGGTCGGGGGCGGGTGAAAAACTGTTTTTT
few,TRBD1,TRBJ1-2,TRBV5-6,CASSFGDRGLYGYTF,TGTGCCAGCAGCTTCGGAGACAGGGGGCTCTATGGCTACACCTTC
few,-,TRBJ2-7,TRBV7-2,CASSLEVLGGEQYF,TGTGCCAGCAGCTTAGAAGTTTTGGGGGGCGAGCAGTACTTC
-,TRBD1,TRBJ1-2,TRBV20-1,CSARADRGIYGYTF,TGCAGTGCTAGAGCCGACAGGGGCATATATGGCTACACCTTC
few,TRBD1,TRBJ2-2,TRBV10-3,CAISERGQGFGELFF,TGTGCCATCAGTGAAAGAGGACAGGGTTTCGGGGAGCTGTTTTTT
-,TRBD2,TRBJ2-3,TRBV18,CASSKAGGPYTDTQYF,TGTGCCAGCTCAAAGGCGGGAGGCCCTTACACAGATACGCAGTATTTT
-,TRBD2,TRBJ2-3,TRBV5-5,CASSLIGTSGGSTDTQYF,TGTGCCAGCAGCTTGATAGGTACTAGCGGGGGAAGCACAGATACGCAGTATTTT
-,-,TRBJ1-5,TRBV12-3/TRBV12-4,CASSSTRGNQPQHF,TGTGCCAGCAGTTCAACAAGGGGTAATCAGCCCCAGCATTTT
many,-,TRBJ2-7,TRBV6-5,CASSYVSGYEQYF,TGTGCCAGCAGTTACGTTTCGGGCTACGAGCAGTACTTC
-,-,TRBJ2-7,TRBV7-9,CASSPESWSYEQYF,TGTGCCAGCAGCCCGGAGTCCTGGTCATACGAGCAGTACTTC
-,-,TRBJ1-2,TRBV5-1,CASSLAQGDGGYTF,TGCGCCAGCAGCTTGGCTCAGGGTGATGGCGGCTACACCTTC
few,TRBD1,TRBJ1-2,TRBV20-1,CSARETGTANYGYTF,TGCAGTGCTAGAGAAACCGGGACAGCTAACTATGGCTACACCTTC
many,-,TRBJ1-6,TRBV4-1,CASSQDSSYNSPLHF,TGCGCCAGCAGCCAAGACAGCTCCTATAATTCACCCCTCCACTTT
-,-,TRBJ2-1,TRBV4-3,CASSLSLAPYNEQFF,TGCGCCAGCAGCTTAAGCCTGGCCCCCTACAATGAGCAGTTCTTC
-,-,TRBJ1-3,TRBV3-1,CASSQGRVRSGNTIYF,TGTGCCAGCAGCCAGGGAAGGGTCCGCTCTGGAAACACCATATATTTT
-,-,TRBJ2-1,TRBV20-1,CSAPTVDEQFF,TGCAGTGCCCCGACCGTGGATGAGCAGTTCTTC
few,-,TRBJ1-1,TRBV20-1,CSARATGKAEAFF,TGCAGTGCTAGAGCGACAGGAAAAGCTGAAGCTTTCTTT
many,-,TRBJ2-1,TRBV5-6,CASSLGLANNEQFF,TGTGCCAGCAGCTTGGGGCTAGCCAACAATGAGCAGTTCTTC
-,-,TRBJ1-4,TRBV4-3,CASSQEGGEKLFF,TGCGCCAGCAGCCAAGAAGGCGGGGAAAAACTGTTTTTT
few,-,TRBJ2-7,TRBV10-3,CAIRPRETYEQYF,TGTGCCATCAGACCCAGAGAAACCTACGAGCAGTACTTC
-,-,TRBJ2-1,TRBV12-1,CASSFGPSLIRNEQFF,TGTGCCAGCAGCTTTGGTCCTAGCTTGATTCGCAATGAGCAGTTCTTC
few,-,TRBJ2-3,TRBV20-1,CSASMDTQYF,TGCAGTGCTAGTATGGATACGCAGTATTTT
many,-,TRBJ1-1,TRBV20-1,CSAAVGGGVNTEAFF,TGCAGTGCTGCCGTGGGGGGCGGCGTGAACACTGAAGCTTTCTTT
many,TRBD1,TRBJ1-4,TRBV6-5,CASSLGSPGGYEKLFF,TGTGCCAGCAGTTTGGGATCGCCAGGGGGCTATGAAAAACTGTTTTTT
few,-,TRBJ1-3,TRBV9,CASSVARSGNTIYF,TGTGCCAGCAGCGTAGCCCGTTCTGGAAACACCATATATTTT
-,TRBD1,TRBJ1-5,TRBV6-2/TRBV6-3,CASSYGNGQGRGGNQPQHF,TGTGCCAGCAGTTACGGAAACGGACAGGGGCGTGGGGGCAATCAGCCCCAGCATTTT
-,TRBD1,TRBJ2-5,TRBV24-1,CATSGDRGTETQYF,TGTGCCACCAGTGGGGACAGGGGGACGGAGACCCAGTACTTC
many,TRBD2,TRBJ2-1,TRBV7-2,CASSPTSGFYNEQFF,TGTGCCAGCAGCCCGACTAGCGGGTTCTACAATGAGCAGTTCTTC
few,-,TRBJ2-7,TRBV15,CATSRQNVHEQYF,TGTGCCACCAGCAGACAAAACGTACACGAGCAGTACTTC